Below are 27 T cell receptor beta chains sequenced from a single sample in a study of blood T cell repertoires in COVID-19. The assay was immunoSEQ multiplex PCR, and TCRdb's table has in-frame clones only and misses some. The table lists more than 100,000 clones, 84% of them singletons, with 3.9% in the top ten. Material: PBMCs or T cells enriched from blood (not recorded which). The receptor set was obtained from a woman between 25 and 40 years old who had recovered from COVID-19.

The chain recombines TRBV28 with TRBJ1-5; 12 bases are shared with TRBD1. The CDR3 consists of 18 residues. The V gene end was trimmed by 8 bases and the J gene end by 2 bases; junction bases not matched to a gene: 13. CDR1 is MDHEN, CDR2 SYDVKM, per germline. The CDR3 spells CASCWGQGAGWGNQPQHF. CDR3 DNA: TGTGCCAGCTGTTGGGGACAGGGGGCTGGATGGGGCAATCAGCCCCAGCATTTT.

This clone was observed once. The chain couples TRBV4-1 to TRBJ1-5; 9 bases line up with TRBD1. The CDR3 loop spans 15 amino acids. The ends lost 5 bases at V and 6 bases at J; junction bases unmatched: 8. Germline assignment: CDR1 MGHRA and CDR2 YSYEKL. The CDR3 sequence is CASSGLGQGSQPQHF. The DNA of the CDR3 is TGCGCCAGCAGCGGTCTGGGACAGGGTAGTCAGCCCCAGCATTTT.

This clone was observed a single time. This same CDR3 is encoded by further DNA sequences in the sample. The chain recombines TRBV12-3 or TRBV12-4 with TRBJ1-5; TRBD1 might be the D (6 bases). The CDR3 runs to 13 residues. V was trimmed by 6 bases and J by 4 bases, leaving 10 bases between them. Here the CDR3 DNA reads TGTGCCAGCAGACCTACAGGGAATCAGCCCCAGCATTTT. Protein sequence: CASRPTGNQPQHF.

The CDR3 reads CASSPAGTGYQPQHF. CDR3 DNA: TGCGCCAGCAGCCCTGCCGGGACAGGGTATCAGCCCCAGCATTTT. The rearrangement uses TRBV5-1 and TRBJ1-5, with 9 bases identical to TRBD1. With V trimmed by 4 bases and J by 5 bases, 7 bases remained unmatched. Per the germline V gene, CDR1 is SGHRS and CDR2 is YFSETQ. The CDR3 is 15 residues long.

CDR3 sequence: CASSADSNSNQPQHF. CDR3 nucleotide sequence: TGTGCCAGCAGTGCCGACAGTAATAGCAATCAGCCCCAGCATTTT. This chain connects TRBV25-1 to TRBJ1-5, with D perhaps matching TRBD1 (5 bases). In germline, CDR1 is MGHDK, CDR2 SYGVNS. Trimming shortened V by 4 bases and J by 0 bases, and 10 bases separated the two germline ends. This CDR3 contains 15 residues.

This clone appeared a few times. The chain employs TRBV28 and TRBJ2-1, with 10 bases matching TRBD1. This CDR3 contains 15 residues. J lost 7 bases, V lost 3 bases, and 6 bases had no gene match. The V gene's germline CDR1 is MDHEN and CDR2 SYDVKM. CDR3 amino acids: CASSFTDRGQNEQFF. In nucleotides, the CDR3 is TGTGCCAGCAGTTTTACCGACAGGGGGCAGAATGAGCAGTTCTTC.

The genes are TRBV7-8 and TRBJ2-1; 14 bases match TRBD2. This CDR3 spans 15 amino acids. From germline, CDR1 is SGHVS and CDR2 FQNEAQ. The V and J ends lost 5 bases and 9 bases, in that order; junction bases with no gene match: 6. CDR3 bases: TGTGCCAGCAGCCCGACTAGCGGGAGGGTTGGTGAGCAGTTCTTC. Translated: CASSPTSGRVGEQFF.

This chain joins TRBV4-2 and TRBJ1-5; TRBD1 matches 10 bases. V trimming: 0 bases; J trimming: 1 base; junction bases outside the gene matches: 12. The CDR3 length is 20 residues. Germline V gives CDR1 LGHNA, CDR2 YNFKEQ. CDR3 in amino acids: CASSQDLRARDRGSNQPQHF. The CDR3 nucleotides read TGTGCCAGCAGCCAAGATTTAAGAGCCCGGGACAGGGGAAGCAATCAGCCCCAGCATTTT.

The genes are TRBV7-9 and TRBJ1-4, with D possibly being TRBD1 (5 bases). CDR3 size: 14 residues. Germline V gives CDR1 SEHNR, CDR2 FQNEAQ (reference sequence). The germline V and J ends were trimmed by 0 bases and 13 bases, with 15 bases remaining between them. The CDR3 loop reads CASSLADQIGGLFF. The DNA for the CDR3 is TGTGCCAGCAGCTTAGCCGACCAAATCGGGGGACTGTTTTTT.

The chain couples TRBV7-2 to TRBJ2-1, with TRBD2 matching over 10 bases. The germline V gene encodes CDR1 SGHTA and CDR2 FQGNSA. CDR3 length equals 15 residues. V lost 2 bases and J lost 10; bases outside the gene matches: 8. The CDR3 coding sequence is TGTGCCAGCAGCTTACAGGGACTAGCGTTAGGAGAGCAGTTCTTC. Translation: CASSLQGLALGEQFF.

The chain is built from TRBV21-1 and TRBJ1-2; the D call of TRBD1 is as the table states it, not checked on the DNA. TRBV21-1 is tagged as a pseudogene. The CDR3 is 15 amino acids. DNA of the CDR3: TGTGCCAGCAGCCCCGGACAGGACGATAACTATGGCTACACCTTC. This sequence encodes CASSPGQDDNYGYTF.

The rearrangement joins TRBV5-7 to TRBJ1-6; no clear D. TRBV5-7 qualifies as an ORF whose function is uncertain. The CDR3 consists of 15 residues. V shed 2 bases and J shed 7 bases, with 13 bases lying between them. In DNA, the CDR3 is TGTGCCAGCAGCTTCCGTCCGCGTAGAAATTCACCCCTCCACTTT. Amino acids: CASSFRPRRNSPLHF.

The J gene is TRBJ2-7, the V gene TRBV27; TRBD1 might be the D (5 bases). V was trimmed by 5 bases and J by 3 bases, leaving 8 bases between them. Germline V lookup: CDR1 MNHEY, CDR2 SMNVEV (reference sequence). This CDR3 region has 12 residues. The chain's CDR3 is CASSPQGYEQYF. CDR3 bases: TGTGCCAGCAGTCCTCAGGGCTACGAGCAGTACTTC.

The chain uses TRBV28 and TRBJ2-7; no firm D call. Trimming took off 4 bases at V and 0 bases at J, with 7 bases between the two ends. Germline V gene sequence: CDR1 MDHEN, CDR2 SYDVKM. The CDR3 is 13 amino acids. The CDR3 sequence: CASSYSLSYEQYF. The CDR3 region has the DNA TGTGCCAGCAGTTACAGTCTCTCCTACGAGCAGTACTTC.

The J gene is TRBJ2-1, the V gene TRBV27; 9 bases fit TRBD2. V shed 3 bases, J shed 0 bases, and the junction held 21 bases outside the gene matches. The CDR3 is 22 amino acids. Germline V gene sequence: CDR1 MNHEY, CDR2 SMNVEV (reference sequence). Here the CDR3 reads CASSFLDLAGVKWGGSYNEQFF. As DNA, the CDR3 is TGTGCCAGCAGTTTTCTCGATTTAGCGGGAGTGAAGTGGGGGGGCTCCTACAATGAGCAGTTCTTC.

This chain connects TRBV29-1 to TRBJ1-2, with 9 bases that match TRBD1. The ends lost 4 bases at V and 9 bases at J; junction bases unmatched: 12. CDR1 is SQVTM, CDR2 ANQGSEA, per germline. This CDR3 has 14 amino acids. DNA for the CDR3: TGCAGCGTTGCCCCTGCGAGTACAGGGGGCAGCTACACCTTC. Its protein is CSVAPASTGGSYTF.

The rearrangement links TRBV29-1 to TRBJ1-1; D remains ambiguous. The ends were cut back, 0 bases at V and 5 bases at J, with 22 bases in the middle. Germline V gene sequence: CDR1 SQVTM, CDR2 ANQGSEA. The CDR3 has 17 residues. The CDR3 bases are TGCAGCGTTGAAGAACAATGGTGGGAGATCCGCAGGACTGAAGCTTTCTTT. It specifies CSVEEQWWEIRRTEAFF.

The chain employs TRBV6-1 and TRBJ2-4; 7 nucleotides line up with TRBD1. J gave up 0 bases and V 4 bases, and 6 bases lay outside the gene matches. Germline values: CDR1 MNHNS, CDR2 SASEGT. The CDR3 runs 16 residues. CDR3 sequence reads: CASSADRALAKNIQYF. For the CDR3, the DNA is TGTGCCAGCAGTGCCGACAGGGCACTAGCCAAAAACATTCAGTACTTC.

This rearrangement joins TRBV28 to TRBJ1-4, with 10 bases lining up with TRBD1. Germline V gives CDR1 MDHEN, CDR2 SYDVKM. The CDR3 sequence is 16 residues long. With V trimmed by 2 bases and J by 6 bases, 6 bases remained unmatched. CDR3 sequence: CASSLPRTGGDEKLFF. For the CDR3, the DNA is TGTGCCAGCAGTTTACCTAGGACAGGGGGGGATGAAAAACTGTTTTTT.

The CDR3 nucleotides read TGTGCCAGCAGCTTAGCGCCAGGTCTAGCGGTCTACAATGAGCAGTTCTTC. Protein: CASSLAPGLAVYNEQFF. The rearrangement links TRBV7-9 to TRBJ2-1, with 7 positions matching TRBD2. With V trimmed by 0 bases and J by 3 bases, 8 bases remained unmatched. CDR3 length: 17 amino acids. CDR1 and CDR2 from the germline V gene are SEHNR and FQNEAQ (reference sequence).

This chain connects TRBV7-3 to TRBJ1-1; D is ambiguous. Looked up from germline, CDR1 is SGHTA and CDR2 is FQGTGA. This CDR3 comprises 15 residues. V lost 1 base and J 0 bases, leaving 9 bases between the germline ends. As DNA, the CDR3 is TGTGCCAGCAGCTTAAACCCGGAGTTGAACACTGAAGCTTTCTTT. This encodes CASSLNPELNTEAFF.

The J gene is TRBJ2-2, the V gene TRBV4-2; 8 nucleotides match TRBD2. The CDR3 consists of 15 residues. Germline V lookup: CDR1 LGHNA, CDR2 YNFKEQ. V trimming: 4 bases; J trimming: 4 bases; junction bases outside the gene matches: 5. Here the CDR3 DNA reads TGTGCCAGCAGCCCCAGCGGGAGTGGCACCGGGGAGCTGTTTTTT. Translated: CASSPSGSGTGELFF.

The rearrangement joins TRBV7-9 to TRBJ2-2, with unresolved D. Trimming left V 9 bases short and J 0 bases short, with 14 bases between. The CDR3 is 15 amino acids. Germline-derived CDR1 and CDR2 are SEHNR and FQNEAQ (reference sequence). The chain's CDR3 is CARLHGGPNTGELFF. The CDR3 region has the DNA TGTGCCAGGCTGCACGGCGGCCCGAACACCGGGGAGCTGTTTTTT. The variable domain in full, completed from reference TRBV7-9 and TRBJ2-2, reads DTGVSQNPRHKITKRGQNVTFRCDPISEHNRLYWYRQTLGQGPEFLTYFQNEAQLEKSRLLSDRFSAERPKGSFSTLEIQRTEQGDSAMYLCARLHGGPNTGELFFGEGSRLTVL.

This clone was detected a few times. The rearrangement uses TRBV4-2 and TRBJ2-7; 10 bases are shared with TRBD2. Germline V gene sequence: CDR1 LGHNA, CDR2 YNFKEQ. The CDR3 is made up of 16 amino acids. Germline trimming cut 1 base from V and 1 base from J; bases unmatched to any gene: 4. CDR3 sequence reads: CASSQATGLASYEQYF. The CDR3 DNA reads as TGTGCCAGCAGCCAAGCGACGGGACTAGCGTCCTACGAGCAGTACTTC.

The chain employs TRBV15 and TRBJ2-5, with 8 bases identical to TRBD1. The CDR3 covers 14 residues. V lost 1 base and J lost 5; bases outside the gene matches: 3. Germline-derived CDR1 and CDR2 are LNHNV and YYDKDF (reference sequence). CDR3 in DNA: TGTGCCACCAGCAGAGTCAGGGGGCGGGAGACCCAGTACTTC. Translation: CATSRVRGRETQYF.

J is TRBJ2-1 and V is TRBV5-1, with D unresolved. The CDR3 runs to 14 residues. Per germline, CDR1 SGHRS and CDR2 YFSETQ. The V gene lost 0 bases and the J gene lost 6 bases, with 10 bases spanning the gap. For the CDR3, the DNA is TGCGCCAGCAGCTTGGAAGTGGCTCGCAATGAGCAGTTCTTC. This sequence encodes CASSLEVARNEQFF.

This clone has just one count. This chain connects TRBV7-8 to TRBJ2-7; possibly TRBD1 for D (6 bases). With 3 bases removed from V and 3 bases from J, the gap between germline ends came to 12 bases. The CDR3 covers 14 residues. Germline V gene lookup returns CDR1 SGHVS and CDR2 FQNEAQ. CDR3 DNA: TGTGCCAGCAGCTTGGGGGCCCGGGTCTACGAGCAGTACTTC. This translates into CASSLGARVYEQYF.